The 29 T cell receptor beta chains listed next were all sequenced from one sample in a study of T cell repertoires in cytomegalovirus infection. TCRdb used MiXCR to reprocess the reads, holding one entry per CDR3 protein. The table has more than 150,000 distinct CDR3 sequences, roughly 20% seen once. Sequencing was done on a sample of PBMCs. Receptors originate from a human donor in good health (CMV status not recorded). Some clones in this sample may be carry-over from other donors' samples.

This clonotype showed up just a few times. The chain links TRBV11-1 to TRBJ2-5; TRBD2 agrees at 14 bases. The CDR3 is made up of 16 amino acids. The V gene's germline CDR1 is SGHAT and CDR2 FQDESV (reference sequence). J gave up 1 base and V 5 bases, and 3 bases lay outside the gene matches. In DNA, the CDR3 is TGTGCCAGCAGCCAGACTAGCGGGAGGGTCCAAGAGACCCAGTACTTC. Its translation is CASSQTSGRVQETQYF. Full variable domain (outside the CDR3, taken from reference TRBV11-1 and TRBJ2-5): EAEVAQSPRYKITEKSQAVAFWCDPISGHATLYWYRQILGQGPELLVQFQDESVVDDSQLPKDRFSAERLKGVDSTLKIQPAELGDSAMYLCASSQTSGRVQETQYFGPGTRLLVL.

This clonotype was seen more than once but under ten times. This chain connects TRBV6-2 or TRBV6-3 to TRBJ1-2, with unresolved D. The CDR3 extends over 11 amino acids. Germline V gives CDR1 MNHEY, CDR2 SVGEGT. Trimming stripped 6 bases from V and 7 bases from J, with 9 bases between. CDR3 sequence reads: CASRKGRGYTF. The DNA of the CDR3 is TGTGCCAGCAGAAAAGGGCGTGGCTACACCTTC.

Of note for this clonotype: At one end, the junction sequence differs from germline, possibly due to a read error. This chain links TRBV30 with TRBJ2-1, with 9 bases identical to TRBD2. Germline V gene sequence: CDR1 GTSNPN, CDR2 SVGIG (reference sequence). CDR3 length: 15 residues. CDR3 loop: CAGTGGRATYNVQFF. As DNA, the CDR3 is TGTGCCGGTACGGGCGGGAGGGCCACCTACAATGTGCAGTTCTTC.

There are a few counts of this clonotype. V usage is TRBV2 and J usage is TRBJ2-5, with D maybe TRBD1 (5 bases). Trimming pared 8 bases from V and 1 base from J, leaving 17 bases between. This CDR3 has 15 residues. CDR1 is SNHLY, CDR2 FYNNEI, per germline. For the CDR3, the DNA is TGTGCCAGCCTGAGACATAGGGGTATCCAAGAGACCCAGTACTTC. This encodes CASLRHRGIQETQYF.

V is TRBV2 and J is TRBJ2-4; TRBD1 agrees at 7 bases. The CDR3 covers 18 residues. J was trimmed by 9 bases and V by 5 bases; bases with no gene match: 22. CDR1 is SNHLY, CDR2 FYNNEI, per germline. The CDR3 protein is CASSRLHIRDRGSGIQYF. CDR3 DNA: TGTGCCAGCAGTCGACTTCATATCCGGGACAGAGGTTCGGGCATTCAGTACTTC.

CDR3 sequence reads: CASSATAGGNEQFF. DNA of the CDR3: TGTGCCAGCAGCGCAACTGCCGGGGGCAATGAGCAGTTCTTC. The chain links TRBV9 to TRBJ2-1; D perhaps matches TRBD2 (6 bases). The V end was cut by 3 bases, the J end by 6 bases, with 13 bases between. This CDR3 has 14 residues. CDR1 and CDR2 from the germline V gene are SGDLS and YYNGEE.

This clonotype was counted only a few times. The genes are TRBV24-1 and TRBJ2-2; D is undetermined. The CDR3 runs to 15 residues. The V gene's germline CDR1 is KGHDR and CDR2 SFDVKD. Trimming removed 3 bases at V and 2 bases at J, with 9 bases between. This CDR3 reads CATSDHHTNTGELFF. The CDR3 DNA reads TGTGCCACCAGTGATCACCACACTAACACCGGGGAGCTGTTTTTT.

Only a few counts were recorded for this clonotype. This chain joins TRBV20-1 and TRBJ2-7; 7 positions agree with TRBD1. The CDR3 covers 14 residues. V shed 2 bases and J 2 bases; nucleotides not matched to a gene: 6. Germline V lookup: CDR1 DFQATT, CDR2 SNEGSKA (reference sequence). The CDR3 sequence: CSARQGVIPYEQYF. CDR3 coding DNA: TGCAGTGCTAGACAGGGGGTTATCCCCTACGAGCAGTACTTC.

This clonotype was detected only a few times. The chain couples TRBV2 to TRBJ2-2; a weak D match, TRBD2 (5 bases). The V gene's germline CDR1 is SNHLY and CDR2 FYNNEI. This CDR3 has 14 amino acids. Trimming took 10 bases from V and 0 from J, leaving 12 bases between them. The CDR3, as DNA: TGTGCCATTCGGACTGACGCGAACACCGGGGAGCTGTTTTTT. Protein product: CAIRTDANTGELFF.

The chain is built from TRBV29-1 and TRBJ2-1; perhaps TRBD2 as D (5 bases). Looked up from germline, CDR1 is SQVTM and CDR2 is ANQGSEA. V was pared by 6 bases and J by 4 bases, with 7 bases between. The CDR3 consists of 11 residues. For the CDR3, the DNA is TGCAGCGTGGACTTTTACAATGAGCAGTTCTTC. Protein sequence: CSVDFYNEQFF.

This clonotype was seen ten or more times. This chain links TRBV7-8 with TRBJ2-1, with 8 bases aligning to TRBD1. This CDR3 has 15 amino acids. Germline lookup yields CDR1 SGHVS and CDR2 FQNEAQ. Trimming removed 5 bases from V and 2 bases from J; junction bases left unmatched: 5. CDR3 bases: TGTGCCAGCAGCAACCCGACAGGGGCCTACAATGAGCAGTTCTTC. This sequence encodes CASSNPTGAYNEQFF. The variable domain in full, completed from reference TRBV7-8 and TRBJ2-1, reads GAGVSQSPRYKVAKRGQDVALRCDPISGHVSLFWYQQALGQGPEFLTYFQNEAQLDKSGLPSDRFFAERPEGSVSTLKIQRTQQEDSAVYLCASSNPTGAYNEQFFGPGTRLTVL.

This clonotype came up many times. The chain has TRBV7-2 and TRBJ2-2, with 7 bases lining up with TRBD2. Germline loops: CDR1 SGHTA, CDR2 FQGNSA. CDR3 length: 16 amino acids. The junction had 11 bases not matched to a gene; V was cut back by 6 bases and J by 4 bases. The CDR3 region has the DNA TGTGCCAGCAGTCGCCGGCGGCGGGAGAGCACCGGGGAGCTGTTTTTT. It is translated as CASSRRRRESTGELFF.

This clonotype came up many times. The J gene is TRBJ1-2, the V gene TRBV7-6; D unclear. Trimming removed 5 bases from V and 4 bases from J, with 17 bases in between. The germline CDR1 and CDR2 sequences are SGHVS and FNYEAQ. The CDR3 loop spans 15 amino acids. CDR3 nucleotides: TGTGCCAGCAGCCTAAAGCTTGGTGACGGCTATGGCTACACCTTC. Its protein is CASSLKLGDGYGYTF.

At least ten counts were recorded for this clonotype. The chain links TRBV4-3 to TRBJ2-1; D tentatively reads TRBD1 or TRBD2 (5 bases each). Germline V gene sequence: CDR1 LGHNA, CDR2 YSLEER. The CDR3 length is 15 residues. Trimming took off 1 base at V and 6 bases at J, with 13 bases between the two ends. CDR3 sequence (DNA): TGCGCCAGCAGCCAAGCTACTGACGGGGCCAATGAGCAGTTCTTC. It translates to CASSQATDGANEQFF.

This clonotype was seen many times. The genes are TRBV28 and TRBJ2-5; 7 bases line up with TRBD1. J lost 1 base, V lost 4 bases, and 6 bases had no gene match. The CDR3 has 15 residues. Germline CDR1 is MDHEN and CDR2 is SYDVKM. DNA for the CDR3: TGTGCCAGCAGTTACCCCGGGACAGCCCAAGAGACCCAGTACTTC. As protein: CASSYPGTAQETQYF.

This clonotype was detected a few times. V usage is TRBV4-3 and J usage is TRBJ1-1, with unresolved D. The germline V gene has CDR1 LGHNA and CDR2 YSLEER. V was shortened by 1 base and J by 4 bases, with 7 bases between the two germline ends. The CDR3 has 13 residues. The CDR3 DNA is TGCGCCAGCAGCCAAGTAGCGAGCACTGAAGCTTTCTTT. It yields the protein CASSQVASTEAFF.

The rearrangement links TRBV5-1 to TRBJ2-7; a possible D gene is TRBD1 (5 bases). The length of the CDR3 is 11 residues. The germline V gene has CDR1 SGHRS and CDR2 YFSETQ. Trimming pared 6 bases from V and 5 bases from J, leaving 9 bases between. The CDR3 protein is CASTWGDEQYF. Written as DNA, the CDR3 is TGCGCCAGCACCTGGGGCGACGAGCAGTACTTC.

About this clonotype: A read error is possible here, since a much larger clone lies one base away. The V and J genes are TRBV7-2 and TRBJ1-3; D remains unclear. The germline V and J ends were trimmed by 6 bases and 2 bases, with 11 bases remaining between them. The CDR3 covers 14 residues. CDR1 SGHTA and CDR2 FQGNSA come from the germline V gene. CDR3: CASSDERAGNTIYF. CDR3 sequence (DNA): TGTGCCAGCAGTGATGAGCGGGCTGGAAACACCATATATTTT.

Ten or more counts support this clonotype. V gene TRBV28 combines with J gene TRBJ2-7; 7 bases are a match to TRBD1. This CDR3 has 13 amino acids. Germline lookup yields CDR1 MDHEN and CDR2 SYDVKM. V shed 2 bases, J shed 12 bases, and the junction held 10 bases outside the gene matches. The CDR3 DNA is TGTGCCAGCAGTTTAAGGGGGCGGCCCGGTGCGTACTTC. It is translated as CASSLRGRPGAYF.

This clonotype has a count of ten or more. The CDR3 is CASTYLRTGSTYNEQFF. The CDR3 DNA is TGTGCCAGCACCTACCTAAGAACAGGATCGACCTACAATGAGCAGTTCTTC. The rearrangement links TRBV6-2 or TRBV6-3 to TRBJ2-1, with D tentatively TRBD1 (5 bases). Germline V gene lookup returns CDR1 MNHEY and CDR2 SVGEGT. This CDR3 region has 17 residues. The V end lost 7 bases, the J end lost 2 bases, and 21 bases lay between the germline ends.

This clonotype was picked up many times. The rearrangement joins TRBV7-2 to TRBJ1-2; no definite D call. Germline CDR1 is SGHTA and CDR2 is FQGNSA. With 5 bases removed from V and 3 bases from J, the gap between germline ends came to 10 bases. The CDR3 is made up of 13 amino acids. The CDR3 nucleotides read TGTGCCAGCAGCCCCGGGAGGGACTATGGCTACACCTTC. It is translated as CASSPGRDYGYTF.

The V and J genes are TRBV12-5 and TRBJ2-2; D not resolved. Germline V gene lookup returns CDR1 LGHNT and CDR2 FRNRAP. This CDR3 region has 16 residues. Trimming took 0 bases from V and 8 from J, leaving 16 bases between them. The CDR3 DNA reads TGTGCTAGTGGTTTGGTACTAAGCCGGCCTAAAGGGGAGCTGTTTTTT. It specifies CASGLVLSRPKGELFF.

This clonotype was seen only a few times. J is TRBJ1-5 and V is TRBV28, with 7 bases lining up with TRBD1. The germline V gene has CDR1 MDHEN and CDR2 SYDVKM. J lost 3 bases, V lost 7 bases, and 3 bases had no gene match. The CDR3 loop spans 13 amino acids. The CDR3 protein is CASKGAVNQPQHF. The DNA of the CDR3 is TGTGCCAGCAAGGGGGCGGTCAATCAGCCCCAGCATTTT.

This clonotype came up many times. The J gene is TRBJ1-6, the V gene TRBV11-2; D is undetermined. Germline V CDR1 and CDR2: SGHAT, FQNNGV. Trimming took 3 bases from V and 7 from J, leaving 13 bases between them. There are 15 residues in the CDR3. The CDR3 DNA is TGTGCCAGCAGCTTGGATACCGGAGCAAATTCACCCCTCCACTTT. The encoded protein is CASSLDTGANSPLHF.

This clonotype was seen at least ten times. The chain employs TRBV7-3 and TRBJ2-6; weak D call: TRBD1 (5 bases). Per the germline V gene, CDR1 is SGHTA and CDR2 is FQGTGA. The CDR3 runs to 18 residues. Trimming left V 2 bases short and J 1 base short, with 15 bases between. CDR3 protein: CASSLQNRLSSGANVLTF. In DNA, the CDR3 is TGTGCCAGCAGCTTACAGAACAGGCTATCATCTGGGGCCAACGTCCTGACTTTC.

This clonotype was recorded many times. The chain recombines TRBV7-6 with TRBJ1-1; a weak D match, TRBD1 (6 bases). V lost 0 bases and J lost 5, with 25 bases in between. In germline, CDR1 is SGHVS, CDR2 FNYEAQ. There are 19 residues in the CDR3. CDR3 bases: TGTGCCAGCAGCTTAGCCTCCCTTGGCAGGGGAGTCGGAGATACTGAAGCTTTCTTT. This sequence encodes CASSLASLGRGVGDTEAFF.

The chain is built from TRBV7-2 and TRBJ2-5; the D is unclear. The germline V gene encodes CDR1 SGHTA and CDR2 FQGNSA. V was clipped by 0 bases and J by 2 bases, with 7 bases between them. CDR3 length: 14 residues. CDR3 protein: CASSLARAQETQYF. The CDR3 DNA reads TGTGCCAGCAGCTTAGCGAGAGCACAAGAGACCCAGTACTTC.

This clonotype was observed a few times. The chain links TRBV28 to TRBJ1-5, with D maybe TRBD1 (5 bases). The V gene's germline CDR1 is MDHEN and CDR2 SYDVKM. V lost 1 base and J 4 bases, leaving 14 bases between the germline ends. The CDR3 is 16 amino acids. CDR3 sequence: CASSLLRAGKNQPQHF. CDR3 nucleotides: TGTGCCAGCAGTTTATTAAGGGCAGGGAAAAATCAGCCCCAGCATTTT.

This clonotype was counted ten times or more. The rearrangement uses TRBV7-9 and TRBJ1-2, with D possibly matching TRBD1 (6 bases). The V end was cut by 5 bases, the J end by 2 bases, with 9 bases between. The CDR3 consists of 13 residues. In germline, CDR1 is SEHNR, CDR2 FQNEAQ (reference sequence). CDR3 sequence reads: CASSRDNNYGYTF. In nucleotides, the CDR3 is TGTGCCAGCAGCCGGGACAACAACTATGGCTACACCTTC. The full variable domain, rest sourced from reference TRBV7-9 and TRBJ1-2, is DTGVSQNPRHKITKRGQNVTFRCDPISEHNRLYWYRQTLGQGPEFLTYFQNEAQLEKSRLLSDRFSAERPKGSFSTLEIQRTEQGDSAMYLCASSRDNNYGYTFGSGTRLTVV.